The rows below give T cell receptor beta chains drawn from one sample of a study of regulatory T cells in long-lasting Graves disease. TCRdb re-called the multiplex PCR reads with MiXCR, one entry per CDR3 protein. The sample has about 310,000 distinct CDR3 sequences, about a sixth seen once. The sample here was peripheral blood mononuclear cells (PBMCs), taken at new diagnosis, from a patient treated with antithyroid drugs. These receptors came from a female donor with Graves disease. CDR3s include the opening cysteine and the closing phenylalanine or tryptophan. The D gene is left open where the match is weak. Some rows have no size entry. The others give once, few or many, or a class for an expanded clone.

V: TRBV2
J: TRBJ1-2
D: .
size: .
CDR3: CASSESTAYGYTF
DNA: TGTGCCAGCAGTGAAAGTACAGCCTATGGCTACACCTTC

V: TRBV11-2
J: TRBJ2-5
D: .
size: many
CDR3: CASSLSRVAETQYF
DNA: TGTGCCAGCAGCTTATCCAGGGTAGCAGAGACCCAGTACTTC

V: TRBV28
J: TRBJ1-1
D: .
size: .
CDR3: CASRQDTEAFF
DNA: TGTGCCAGCAGACAAGACACTGAAGCTTTCTTT

V: TRBV6-5
J: TRBJ2-1
D: .
size: .
CDR3: CASSYYGGGGSYNEQFF
DNA: TGTGCCAGCAGTTACTACGGGGGCGGGGGCTCCTACAATGAGCAGTTCTTC

V: TRBV12-3/TRBV12-4
J: TRBJ2-7
D: .
size: many
CDR3: CASSPSMTVTYEQYF
DNA: TGTGCCAGCAGCCCCTCGATGACAGTTACCTACGAGCAGTACTTC

V: TRBV3-1
J: TRBJ1-3
D: TRBD1
size: .
CDR3: CASSQVYQGATSGNTIYF
DNA: TGTGCCAGCAGCCAAGTCTATCAGGGGGCTACCTCTGGAAACACCATATATTTT

V: TRBV18
J: TRBJ2-7
D: .
size: many
CDR3: CASSLQDEQYF
DNA: TGTGCCAGCAGCCTACAGGACGAGCAGTACTTC

V: TRBV7-3
J: TRBJ2-7
D: TRBD2
size: many
CDR3: CASSLTGTSGREFYEQYF
DNA: TGTGCCAGCAGCTTAACCGGGACTAGCGGGAGGGAATTCTACGAGCAGTACTTC

V: TRBV28
J: TRBJ2-2
D: .
size: many
CDR3: CASRLSGRANTGELFF
DNA: TGTGCCAGCAGGCTGTCGGGTCGTGCGAATACCGGGGAGCTGTTTTTT

V: TRBV5-4
J: TRBJ2-2
D: TRBD1
size: .
CDR3: CASSPRGQGAVAGELFF
DNA: TGTGCCAGCAGCCCCAGGGGACAGGGGGCGGTCGCCGGGGAGCTGTTTTTT

V: TRBV6-9
J: TRBJ2-3
D: .
size: .
CDR3: CASSSEGRTDTQYF
DNA: TGTGCCAGCAGTTCGGAGGGCCGCACAGATACGCAGTATTTT

V: TRBV5-1
J: TRBJ2-7
D: TRBD1
size: .
CDR3: CASSLVKERGHEQYF
DNA: TGCGCCAGCAGCTTGGTTAAGGAAAGGGGGCACGAGCAGTACTTC

V: TRBV29-1
J: TRBJ1-2
D: .
size: many
CDR3: CSVEETRMGGRSGYTF
DNA: TGCAGCGTTGAAGAGACCCGAATGGGGGGGCGCTCGGGCTACACCTTC

V: TRBV20-1
J: TRBJ1-6
D: TRBD1
size: few
CDR3: CSARVVGQGNSPLHF
DNA: TGCAGTGCTAGAGTGGTAGGACAGGGGAATTCACCCCTCCACTTT

V: TRBV20-1
J: TRBJ2-3
D: TRBD2
size: many
CDR3: CSASGGTSGITDTQYF
DNA: TGCAGTGCTAGTGGGGGGACTAGCGGGATCACAGATACGCAGTATTTT

V: TRBV5-1
J: TRBJ2-7
D: TRBD2
size: many
CDR3: CASSWTSGSDEQYF
DNA: TGCGCCAGCAGCTGGACTAGCGGGAGTGACGAGCAGTACTTC

V: TRBV27
J: TRBJ2-7
D: TRBD2
size: many
CDR3: CASSSYSGAYEQYF
DNA: TGTGCCAGCAGTTCGTATAGCGGGGCTTACGAGCAGTACTTC

V: TRBV18
J: TRBJ2-1
D: TRBD1
size: many
CDR3: CASSPFGTGLNNEQFF
DNA: TGTGCCAGCTCACCATTCGGGACAGGGCTGAACAATGAGCAGTTCTTC

V: TRBV20-1
J: TRBJ2-5
D: TRBD2
size: many
CDR3: CSARRGASGSETQYF
DNA: TGCAGTGCTAGAAGGGGGGCTAGCGGGAGTGAGACCCAGTACTTC

V: TRBV20-1
J: TRBJ1-6
D: .
size: many
CDR3: CSARDTVGDGNSPLHF
DNA: TGCAGTGCTAGAGATACCGTCGGGGACGGCAATTCACCCCTCCACTTT

V: TRBV7-3
J: TRBJ2-2
D: TRBD1
size: .
CDR3: CASSQTGAAGELFF
DNA: TGTGCCAGCAGCCAAACAGGGGCTGCCGGGGAGCTGTTTTTT

V: TRBV12-3/TRBV12-4
J: TRBJ2-1
D: .
size: many
CDR3: CASGGISSSHNEQFF
DNA: TGTGCCAGCGGCGGGATATCAAGCAGCCACAATGAGCAGTTCTTC

V: TRBV19
J: TRBJ1-2
D: TRBD1
size: .
CDR3: CASSTGQGAIGYTF
DNA: TGTGCCAGTAGTACCGGACAGGGGGCCATTGGCTACACCTTC

V: TRBV5-5
J: TRBJ1-2
D: .
size: many
CDR3: CASSLSWIGYTF
DNA: TGTGCCAGCAGCCTATCGTGGATTGGCTACACCTTC

V: TRBV28
J: TRBJ1-2
D: .
size: many
CDR3: CASSPAPGNYGYTF
DNA: TGTGCCAGCAGTCCCGCGCCAGGGAACTATGGCTACACCTTC

V: TRBV6-2/TRBV6-3
J: TRBJ1-2
D: .
size: many
CDR3: CASNTDRLSGYTF
DNA: TGTGCCAGCAACACCGACAGGTTAAGTGGCTACACCTTC

V: TRBV5-8
J: TRBJ1-1
D: .
size: .
CDR3: CASSPALGQRNTEAFF
DNA: TGTGCCAGCAGCCCCGCCCTGGGGCAAAGAAACACTGAAGCTTTCTTT

V: TRBV20-1
J: TRBJ2-7
D: TRBD2
size: .
CDR3: CSAIGGASGAYEQYF
DNA: TGCAGTGCTATCGGGGGGGCTAGCGGTGCCTACGAGCAGTACTTC

V: TRBV6-9
J: TRBJ2-1
D: .
size: many
CDR3: CASSYNGLESNEQFF
DNA: TGTGCCAGCAGTTACAACGGATTGGAAAGCAATGAGCAGTTCTTC

V: TRBV2
J: TRBJ2-5
D: TRBD1
size: .
CDR3: CASSGTGSAETQYF
DNA: TGTGCCAGCAGTGGGACAGGATCCGCAGAGACCCAGTACTTC

V: TRBV5-1
J: TRBJ2-4
D: .
size: .
CDR3: CASSNGARSIQYF
DNA: TGCGCCAGCAGCAACGGGGCACGGAGCATTCAGTACTTC

V: TRBV20-1
J: TRBJ2-3
D: .
size: .
CDR3: CSARAEADFSGDTQYF
DNA: TGCAGTGCTAGAGCGGAGGCGGACTTCTCCGGGGATACGCAGTATTTT

V: TRBV3-1
J: TRBJ1-3
D: .
size: many
CDR3: CASSQGRGVRGNTIYF
DNA: TGTGCCAGCAGCCAAGGACGAGGGGTCCGTGGAAACACCATATATTTT

V: TRBV20-1
J: TRBJ2-7
D: .
size: .
CDR3: CSARPRTAVYEQYF
DNA: TGCAGTGCCCGACCTCGGACAGCAGTCTACGAGCAGTACTTC

V: TRBV19
J: TRBJ1-5
D: .
size: many
CDR3: CASASSGTLKNQPQHF
DNA: TGTGCCAGTGCATCGTCCGGGACCCTAAAAAATCAGCCCCAGCATTTT

V: TRBV27
J: TRBJ2-1
D: .
size: .
CDR3: CASSPTGVPYNEQFF
DNA: TGTGCCAGCAGTCCGACGGGAGTCCCATACAATGAGCAGTTCTTC

V: TRBV2
J: TRBJ1-5
D: .
size: many
CDR3: CASSEALGLRGQPQHF
DNA: TGTGCCAGCAGTGAAGCGCTTGGCCTTAGGGGGCAGCCCCAGCATTTT

V: TRBV19
J: TRBJ2-7
D: TRBD1
size: many
CDR3: CASSIEGQGAHYEQYF
DNA: TGTGCCAGTAGTATAGAGGGACAGGGGGCGCATTACGAGCAGTACTTC

V: TRBV6-2/TRBV6-3
J: TRBJ1-5
D: .
size: .
CDR3: CASSEYPSPQHF
DNA: TGTGCCAGCAGTGAGTACCCGTCGCCCCAGCATTTT

V: TRBV11-3
J: TRBJ1-5
D: TRBD1
size: many
CDR3: CASSLGQGAYQPQHF
DNA: TGTGCCAGCAGCTTAGGACAGGGGGCCTATCAGCCCCAGCATTTT

V: TRBV20-1
J: TRBJ2-5
D: .
size: many
CDR3: CSASGEYQETQYF
DNA: TGCAGTGCATCCGGGGAGTACCAAGAGACCCAGTACTTC

V: TRBV7-9
J: TRBJ2-7
D: .
size: .
CDR3: CASRKGHNYEQYF
DNA: TGTGCCAGCAGGAAGGGACACAACTACGAGCAGTACTTC

V: TRBV28
J: TRBJ1-3
D: .
size: many
CDR3: CASSPPGGVSGNTIYF
DNA: TGTGCCAGCAGTCCCCCTGGGGGAGTTTCTGGAAACACCATATATTTT